Presented here are 24 T cell receptor beta chains from one specimen sequenced in a study of blood T cell repertoires in COVID-19. Using immunoSEQ multiplex PCR, the repertoire was profiled, and TCRdb retains in-frame clones only, with some absent. The sample holds about 110,000 clones, almost 90% seen once. Source material: peripheral blood. These receptors all come from a woman aged 45-59 years with active or convalescent COVID-19.

J is TRBJ1-1 and V is TRBV6-5; TRBD1 is a possible D gene (5 bases). The CDR3 totals 15 residues. Germline V lookup: CDR1 MNHEY, CDR2 SVGAGI. Trimming took 0 bases from V and 5 from J, leaving 13 bases between them. CDR3 protein: CASSYSGRGSTEAFF. The CDR3 DNA is TGTGCCAGCAGTTACTCGGGGAGGGGTAGTACTGAAGCTTTCTTT.

V usage is TRBV19 and J usage is TRBJ2-3, with 8 bases aligning to TRBD2. CDR1 LNHDA and CDR2 SQIVND come from the germline V gene (reference sequence). The CDR3 is made up of 15 amino acids. The trim removed 7 bases at V and 1 base at J, leaving 7 bases unmatched. Here the CDR3 reads CASTGTSRGTDTQYF. CDR3 sequence (DNA): TGTGCCAGTACGGGGACTAGTCGCGGCACAGATACGCAGTATTTT. The full variable domain, in which reference TRBV19 and TRBJ2-3 provide the parts outside the CDR3, is DGGITQSPKYLFRKEGQNVTLSCEQNLNHDAMYWYRQDPGQGLRLIYYSQIVNDFQKGDIAEGYSVSREKKESFPLTVTSAQKNPTAFYLCASTGTSRGTDTQYFGPGTRLTVL.

The chain recombines TRBV18 with TRBJ2-7, with 8 bases identical to TRBD2. V gave up 1 base and J gave up 4 bases; unmatched junction bases: 3. The CDR3 runs 14 residues. Per germline, CDR1 KGHSH and CDR2 LQKENI. In nucleotides, the CDR3 is TGTGCCAGCTCACCACGCTCGGGAGGGTACGAGCAGTACTTC. It is translated as CASSPRSGGYEQYF.

The chain joins TRBV28 to TRBJ2-2; 8 nucleotides match TRBD2. Germline CDR1 is MDHEN and CDR2 is SYDVKM. The CDR3 covers 16 residues. V shed 5 bases and J 4 bases; nucleotides not matched to a gene: 9. CDR3: CASSPITSGPTGELFF. CDR3 coding DNA: TGTGCCAGCAGTCCGATCACTAGCGGACCCACCGGGGAGCTGTTTTTT.

The genes are TRBV5-4 and TRBJ2-3; D uncertain. Germline CDR1 reads SGHNT; CDR2 reads YYREEE (reference sequence). The CDR3 extends over 13 amino acids. The V gene lost 0 bases and the J gene lost 2 bases, with 4 bases spanning the gap. CDR3 nucleotide sequence: TGTGCCAGCAGCTTGGCAGACACAGATACGCAGTATTTT. Translation: CASSLADTDTQYF.

The V call is TRBV15, the J call TRBJ2-2; D unclear. The CDR3 consists of 15 residues. CDR1 is LNHNV, CDR2 YYDKDF, per germline (reference sequence). The V and J ends lost 1 base and 5 bases respectively, with 11 bases between them. CDR3 loop: CATSRGGVRTGELFF. The CDR3 bases are TGTGCCACCAGCAGAGGAGGCGTTCGTACCGGGGAGCTGTTTTTT.

Here the CDR3 reads CASSPTNEKLFF. The CDR3 DNA sequence: TGTGCCAGCAGCCCGACAAATGAAAAACTGTTTTTT. The rearrangement uses TRBV7-2 and TRBJ1-4; D gene ambiguous. The CDR3 covers 12 residues. Germline CDR1 and CDR2: SGHTA and FQGNSA. V lost 5 bases, J lost 5 bases, and 6 bases lay in between. Full variable domain (rest looked up from reference TRBV7-2 and TRBJ1-4): GAGVSQSPSNKVTEKGKDVELRCDPISGHTALYWYRQSLGQGLEFLIYFQGNSAPDKSGLPSDRFSAERTGGSVSTLTIQRTQQEDSAVYLCASSPTNEKLFFGSGTQLSVL.

CDR3 residues: CASSPGLETYNEQFF. DNA of the CDR3: TGTGCCAGCTCACCGGGACTAGAAACCTACAATGAGCAGTTCTTC. The chain employs TRBV18 and TRBJ2-1; 8 nucleotides align to TRBD2. Unmatched junction bases numbered 3, after V lost 3 bases and J lost 2 bases. Germline loops: CDR1 KGHSH, CDR2 LQKENI. The CDR3 has 15 amino acids. Variable domain in full (rest from reference TRBV18 and TRBJ2-1): NAGVMQNPRHLVRRRGQEARLRCSPMKGHSHVYWYRQLPEEGLKFMVYLQKENIIDESGMPKERFSAEFPKEGPSILRIQQVVRGDSAAYFCASSPGLETYNEQFFGPGTRLTVL.

CDR3: CASSLGTSVYYEQYF. CDR3 in DNA: TGTGCCAGCAGCCTCGGGACTAGCGTTTACTACGAGCAGTACTTC. V gene TRBV14 combines with J gene TRBJ2-7; TRBD2 agrees at 10 bases. Unmatched junction bases numbered 6, after V lost 4 bases and J lost 3 bases. This CDR3 has 15 residues. Per germline, CDR1 SGHDN and CDR2 FVKESK.

V gene TRBV27 combines with J gene TRBJ1-1; D may be TRBD1 (5 bases). The V gene lost 3 bases and the J gene lost 3 bases, with 8 bases spanning the gap. This CDR3 spans 13 amino acids. Per the germline V gene, CDR1 is MNHEY and CDR2 is SMNVEV (reference sequence). The CDR3 DNA sequence: TGTGCCAGCAGTTTTTCGGGGGACACTGAAGCTTTCTTT. Translation: CASSFSGDTEAFF.

The chain couples TRBV7-8 to TRBJ1-5, with 7 bases aligning to TRBD1. The CDR3 has 14 amino acids. Per germline, CDR1 SGHVS and CDR2 FQNEAQ. Trimming cost V 5 bases and J 6 bases; bases outside gene matches: 7. The CDR3 loop reads CASSHRQGTQPQHF. The CDR3 DNA reads as TGTGCCAGCAGCCACAGACAGGGTACTCAGCCCCAGCATTTT.

The rearrangement joins TRBV28 to TRBJ1-3; tentatively, D is TRBD1 (5 bases). The CDR3 runs 15 residues. The V end was cut by 0 bases, the J end by 4 bases, with 10 bases between. Germline CDR1 is MDHEN and CDR2 is SYDVKM. In DNA, the CDR3 is TGTGCCAGCAGTTTATGGGCAGGGCCGGGAAACACCATATATTTT. The encoded protein is CASSLWAGPGNTIYF.

J is TRBJ1-5 and V is TRBV28; 8 nucleotides match TRBD1. CDR1 is MDHEN, CDR2 SYDVKM, per germline. Trimming at V came to 8 bases and at J to 2 bases, leaving 5 bases not matched to a gene. CDR3 length: 14 residues. CDR3 residues: CASYETGGNQPQHF. The CDR3 nucleotides are TGTGCCAGCTATGAGACAGGGGGCAATCAGCCCCAGCATTTT.

V is TRBV2 and J is TRBJ2-5, with 9 bases fitting TRBD2. Trimming removed 6 bases from V and 3 bases from J; junction bases left unmatched: 5. Germline CDR1 reads SNHLY; CDR2 reads FYNNEI. The CDR3 has 14 residues. CDR3 in DNA: TGTGCCAGCAGCCTAGCGGGACTAAAAGAGACCCAGTACTTC. Its protein is CASSLAGLKETQYF.

The V gene is TRBV5-4, the J gene TRBJ2-1; 9 bases agree with TRBD2. The CDR3 length is 15 residues. The germline gives CDR1 SGHNT, CDR2 YYREEE (reference sequence). The J segment lost 7 bases and the V segment lost 6 bases, leaving 11 bases of the junction unmatched. In DNA, the CDR3 is TGTGCCAGCACCCTCGACCGGGCGGGAGGGAATGAGCAGTTCTTC. Translating gives CASTLDRAGGNEQFF. The variable domain in full, with the rest retrieved from reference TRBV5-4 and TRBJ2-1, is ETGVTQSPTHLIKTRGQQVTLRCSSQSGHNTVSWYQQALGQGPQFIFQYYREEENGRGNFPPRFSGLQFPNYSSELNVNALELDDSALYLCASTLDRAGGNEQFFGPGTRLTVL.

V is TRBV5-6 and J is TRBJ2-2; 11 bases agree with TRBD2. V was clipped by 3 bases and J by 4 bases; unmatched bases: 2. The germline CDR1 and CDR2 sequences are SGHDT and YYEEEE. The CDR3 spans 15 residues. The CDR3 spells CASSSSGRITGELFF. CDR3 DNA: TGTGCCAGCAGCTCTAGCGGGAGGATCACCGGGGAGCTGTTTTTT. The variable domain in full, with the rest retrieved from reference TRBV5-6 and TRBJ2-2, is DAGVTQSPTHLIKTRGQQVTLRCSPKSGHDTVSWYQQALGQGPQFIFQYYEEEERQRGNFPDRFSGHQFPNYSSELNVNALLLGDSALYLCASSSSGRITGELFFGEGSRLTVL.

The chain joins TRBV7-8 to TRBJ2-1; 11 bases are shared with TRBD2. Germline V gene lookup returns CDR1 SGHVS and CDR2 FQNEAQ. With V trimmed by 2 bases and J by 3 bases, 12 bases remained unmatched. This CDR3 has 19 residues. The CDR3 sequence: CASSLLGTSGITDYNEQFF. The CDR3 DNA reads as TGTGCCAGCAGCTTACTAGGGACTAGCGGAATAACGGACTACAATGAGCAGTTCTTC.

This clone appeared a few times. The rearrangement joins TRBV4-3 to TRBJ2-3, with D maybe TRBD1 (6 bases). The germline gives CDR1 LGHNA, CDR2 YSLEER. Trimming stripped 4 bases from V and 6 bases from J, with 20 bases between. CDR3 length equals 16 residues. The CDR3 DNA sequence: TGCGCCAGCAGCCCAACGGTGGGCAGGGGATATGATACGCAGTATTTT. Translation gives CASSPTVGRGYDTQYF.

V gene TRBV6-5 combines with J gene TRBJ2-1, with D tentatively TRBD2 (6 bases). The CDR3 consists of 15 residues. Germline V gene sequence: CDR1 MNHEY, CDR2 SVGAGI. V was pared by 0 bases and J by 4 bases, with 10 bases between. The CDR3 DNA is TGTGCCAGCAGTTACTCTACTAGCAGATACAATGAGCAGTTCTTC. Its translation is CASSYSTSRYNEQFF.

V gene TRBV5-8 combines with J gene TRBJ1-1; 9 positions agree with TRBD1. Per the germline V gene, CDR1 is SGHTS and CDR2 is YDEGEE. CDR3 length: 16 amino acids. V dropped 3 bases and J dropped 4; count of bases not matched to a gene: 10. The CDR3 spells CASSSQPGQGSTEAFF. The CDR3 nucleotides read TGTGCCAGCAGCTCTCAACCGGGACAGGGTAGCACTGAAGCTTTCTTT.

The chain recombines TRBV7-2 with TRBJ2-1, with D possibly TRBD2 on 6 matching bases. From germline, CDR1 is SGHTA and CDR2 FQGNSA. V gave up 5 bases and J gave up 7 bases, with 15 bases separating them. The CDR3 has 14 residues. The CDR3 here is CASSLGGTLNEQFF. As DNA, the CDR3 is TGTGCCAGCAGCCTCGGCGGGACGTTGAATGAGCAGTTCTTC.

The V gene is TRBV11-2, the J gene TRBJ2-5; 8 bases fit TRBD1. With V trimmed by 5 bases and J by 5 bases, 7 bases remained unmatched. Germline loops: CDR1 SGHAT, CDR2 FQNNGV. This CDR3 region has 14 residues. This CDR3 reads CASSPWTGLETQYF. The CDR3 DNA reads as TGTGCCAGCAGCCCATGGACAGGGTTGGAGACCCAGTACTTC.

The J gene is TRBJ1-5, the V gene TRBV3-1 (or the pseudogene TRBV3-2); D is undetermined. The CDR3 totals 16 residues. The germline V gene encodes CDR1 LGHDT and CDR2 YNNKEL (reference sequence). V dropped 2 bases and J dropped 0 bases, with 11 bases sitting between them. In DNA, the CDR3 is TGTGCCAGCAGCCAACTCCACGGGTATAGCAATCAGCCCCAGCATTTT. It specifies CASSQLHGYSNQPQHF.

V usage is TRBV7-2 and J usage is TRBJ1-5; D gene unclear. This CDR3 is built from 14 residues. Trimming cost V 7 bases and J 4 bases, with 14 bases left between them. The germline V gene has CDR1 SGHTA and CDR2 FQGNSA. The CDR3 loop reads CASTPKAGNQPQHF. The CDR3, as DNA: TGTGCCAGCACTCCTAAGGCGGGGAATCAGCCCCAGCATTTT.